Below, 3 T cell receptor beta chains from the same sample are listed, as sequenced in a study of identical twins. Each CDR3 protein gets one entry after TCRdb re-called the 5' RACE reads with MiXCR. The profile shows roughly 200,000 distinct CDR3 sequences, around 15% of them singletons. These data were likewise used in another study, on T cells expressing NK-cell markers.

Sequenced input: CD8+ T cells sorted from blood. These receptors originate from a woman younger than 30 in good health.

The sample holds a few counts of this clonotype. The chain links TRBV6-5 to TRBJ2-7, with 9 bases identical to TRBD2. CDR1 is MNHEY, CDR2 SVGAGI, per germline. The junction had 15 bases not matched to a gene; V was cut back by 4 bases and J by 5 bases. This CDR3 comprises 17 residues. The CDR3 region is CASSWRGPASGIHEQYF. The CDR3 DNA reads as TGTGCCAGCAGTTGGAGGGGTCCGGCTAGCGGGATCCACGAGCAGTACTTC.

CDR3 DNA: TGTGCCAGCAGCCACTCGGGACTAGCGGGAGATTATGAGCAGTTCTTC. Translating gives CASSHSGLAGDYEQFF. The chain uses TRBV7-2 and TRBJ2-1; 14 bases are shared with TRBD2. The CDR3 spans 16 residues. Germline V gene lookup returns CDR1 SGHTA and CDR2 FQGNSA. Trimming removed 5 bases from V and 8 bases from J; junction bases left unmatched: 8.

This sequence joins TRBV6-1 and TRBJ2-1, with a weak D call TRBD2 (5 bases). Trimming left V 4 bases short and J 4 bases short, with 17 bases between. This CDR3 spans 16 amino acids. CDR1 is MNHNS, CDR2 SASEGT, per germline. The CDR3 spells CASSGSDFIFYNEQFF. The DNA for the CDR3 is TGTGCCAGCAGTGGGTCGGACTTTATTTTTTACAATGAGCAGTTCTTC.